The 7 T cell receptor beta chains in this list originate from one sample, sequenced in a study of low-dose radiotherapy and immunotherapy resistance in tumors. Covering alpha and beta chains, TRAV- and TRBV-specific primers were used for the first-strand cDNA. It was with a constant-region primer and a V-primer adapter that TCRs were amplified over roughly 19 PCR cycles. TCRdb re-analysed the reads in MiXCR, keeping a single row per CDR3 protein. Seen here are under 15,000 distinct CDR3 sequences, approximately 57% observed once, and the top ten hold 6% to 8.5%. All receptors come from a human donor with advanced metastatic prostate, ovarian, gallbladder or colorectal cancer (not recorded which). This table probably holds off-target reads from a library built for another chain.

This clonotype was observed a few times. This chain links TRBV14 with TRBJ2-1; D not certain. V lost 0 bases and J lost 16, with 13 bases in between. The CDR3 sequence is 12 residues long. Germline V gene lookup returns CDR1 SGHDN and CDR2 FVKESK. The CDR3 nucleotides read TGTGCCAGCAGCCAAGATTCTTCCCGGAGCTTCTTC. Protein product: CASSQDSSRSFF.

The rearrangement joins TRBV6-2 or TRBV6-3 to TRBJ2-1; D tentatively reads TRBD1 or TRBD2 (5 bases each). The CDR3 is made up of 15 amino acids. Germline lookup yields CDR1 MNHEY and CDR2 SVGEGT. Between the trimmed V and J ends, which lost 2 bases and 7 bases, there was a span of 15 bases. CDR3 in amino acids: CASSYDRGSTNEQFF. The CDR3 DNA is TGTGCCAGCAGTTACGACAGAGGGTCTACAAATGAGCAGTTCTTC.

The rearrangement uses TRBV21-1 and TRBJ2-3. TRBV21-1 is noted as a pseudogene. The CDR3 is 16 residues long. CDR3 region: CASSKEIWHCTDTQYF. The CDR3 DNA follows: TGTGCCAGCAGCAAAGAAATCTGGCACTGCACAGATACGCAGTATTTT.

On this clonotype: The CDR3 does not end in the conserved phenylalanine or tryptophan, so this is likely a read error. It is unclear where the CDR3 begins or ends on the DNA, so no DNA is shown, and the CDR3 is as TCRdb lists it. This chain links TRBV2 with TRBJ2-5; the listed D gene, TRBD2, was not tested against the DNA. The CDR3 numbers 13 amino acids, ends counted. CDR1 is SNHLY and CDR2 is FYNNEI in the germline V gene. CDR3 sequence reads: CASSEDPAGGPGL.

In its sample, this clonotype was seen once. The chain joins TRBV7-2 to TRBJ1-5; D is uncertain. Trimming pared 1 base from V and 6 bases from J, leaving 7 bases between. Germline V CDR1 and CDR2: SGHTA, FQGNSA. The CDR3 loop spans 13 amino acids. The CDR3 sequence: CASSLVSVQPQHF. CDR3 nucleotides: TGTGCCAGCAGCTTAGTTTCGGTTCAGCCCCAGCATTTT.

This chain connects TRBV29-1 to TRBJ2-1; 8 positions agree with TRBD1. The V gene's germline CDR1 is SQVTM and CDR2 ANQGSEA. The CDR3 runs 14 residues. V dropped 5 bases and J dropped 6; count of bases not matched to a gene: 9. The CDR3 region is CSVQLLTGGNEQFF. The CDR3 nucleotides are TGCAGCGTTCAGCTATTAACAGGGGGCAATGAGCAGTTCTTC.

In nucleotides, the CDR3 is TGCGCCAGCAGCCAAGGTGGCGCGGGGGCTAGCACAGATACGCAGTATTTT. It specifies CASSQGGAGASTDTQYF. The rearrangement joins TRBV4-1 to TRBJ2-3, with a possible D match to TRBD2 (7 bases). Germline V gives CDR1 MGHRA, CDR2 YSYEKL. Trimming left V 1 base short and J 0 bases short, with 14 bases between. There are 17 residues in the CDR3.